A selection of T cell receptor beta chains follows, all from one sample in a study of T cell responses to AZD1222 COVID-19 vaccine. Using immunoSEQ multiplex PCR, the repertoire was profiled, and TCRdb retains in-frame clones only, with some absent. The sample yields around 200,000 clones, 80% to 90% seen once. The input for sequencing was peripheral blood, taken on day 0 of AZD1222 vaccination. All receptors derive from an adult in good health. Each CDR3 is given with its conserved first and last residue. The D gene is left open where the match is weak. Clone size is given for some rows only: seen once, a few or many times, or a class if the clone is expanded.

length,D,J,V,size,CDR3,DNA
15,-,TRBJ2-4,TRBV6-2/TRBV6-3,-,CASSHRVIAKNIQYF,TGTGCCAGCAGCCACAGGGTTATCGCCAAAAACATTCAGTACTTC
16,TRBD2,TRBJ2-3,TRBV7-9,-,CASSASGLAGADTQYF,TGTGCCAGCAGCGCCTCGGGACTAGCGGGAGCAGATACGCAGTATTTT
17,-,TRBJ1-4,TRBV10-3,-,CAISAGTISQLNEKLFF,TGTGCCATCAGCGCCGGTACAATCTCACAGCTTAATGAAAAACTGTTTTTT
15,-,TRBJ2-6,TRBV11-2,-,CASSLGDSGANVLTF,TGTGCCAGCAGCTTAGGGGACTCTGGGGCCAACGTCCTGACTTTC
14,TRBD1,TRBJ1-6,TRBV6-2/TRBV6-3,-,CASSNTPGQPTLHF,TGTGCCAGCAGCAATACGCCGGGACAGCCAACCCTCCACTTT
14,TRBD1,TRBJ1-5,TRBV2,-,CASNPDRGNQPQHF,TGTGCCAGCAACCCAGACAGGGGCAATCAGCCCCAGCATTTT
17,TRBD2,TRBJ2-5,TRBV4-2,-,CASSQEASGGALETQYF,TGTGCCAGCAGCCAAGAGGCGAGCGGGGGGGCGTTGGAGACCCAGTACTTC
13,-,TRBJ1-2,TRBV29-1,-,CSVEYRQQYGYTF,TGCAGCGTTGAATACAGGCAGCAGTATGGCTACACCTTC
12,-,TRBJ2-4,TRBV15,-,CASKGDENIQYF,TGTGCCTCCAAGGGAGACGAAAACATTCAGTACTTC
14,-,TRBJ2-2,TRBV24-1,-,CATSGLGGTGELFF,TGTGCCACCAGTGGGCTGGGCGGCACCGGGGAGCTGTTTTTT
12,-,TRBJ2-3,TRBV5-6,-,CASSLGADTQYF,TGTGCCAGCAGCTTGGGTGCAGATACGCAGTATTTT
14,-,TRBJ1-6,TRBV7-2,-,CASNNGGDNSPLHF,TGTGCCAGCAACAACGGCGGGGATAATTCACCCCTCCACTTT
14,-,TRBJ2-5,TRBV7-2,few,CASSLVDGVETQYF,TGTGCCAGCAGCTTAGTGGATGGGGTGGAGACCCAGTACTTC
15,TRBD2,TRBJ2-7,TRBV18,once,CASSPQVGGSSEQYF,TGTGCCAGCTCACCACAGGTGGGCGGGAGCAGCGAGCAGTACTTC
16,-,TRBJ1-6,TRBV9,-,CASSVGGTPYNSPLHF,TGTGCCAGCAGCGTAGGGGGGACCCCATATAATTCACCCCTCCACTTT